Each of the 19 T cell receptor beta chains below was sequenced from the same sample in a study of blood T cell repertoires in COVID-19. This table comes from immunoSEQ multiplex PCR, and its TCRdb copy is limited to in-frame clones, with some not included. The profile shows under 75,000 clones, around 70% of them singletons. The source material was peripheral blood. Receptors originate from a woman aged 50 to 65 with active or convalescent COVID-19.

The chain employs TRBV27 and TRBJ1-1; unclear D gene. CDR3 size: 13 residues. The V gene lost 5 bases and the J gene lost 0 bases, with 7 bases spanning the gap. Germline loops: CDR1 MNHEY, CDR2 SMNVEV (reference sequence). In DNA, the CDR3 is TGTGCCAGCAGTCCACAATTGAACACTGAAGCTTTCTTT. As protein: CASSPQLNTEAFF.

The J gene is TRBJ2-1, the V gene TRBV7-8; D possibly corresponds to TRBD2 (5 bases). Trimming took 4 bases from V and 10 from J, leaving 14 bases between them. This CDR3 has 13 residues. In germline, CDR1 is SGHVS, CDR2 FQNEAQ. The CDR3 DNA follows: TGTGCCAGCAGCTCCTTGGACTTAACAGAGCAGTTCTTC. Translation: CASSSLDLTEQFF.

CDR3 DNA: TGTGCCAGTAGTAGCAGGGGGCCTAATCAGCCCCAGCATTTT. This gives the protein CASSSRGPNQPQHF. The rearrangement joins TRBV19 to TRBJ1-5, with 8 bases that match TRBD1. CDR3 length equals 14 residues. V was clipped by 4 bases and J by 4 bases; unmatched bases: 3. Germline-derived CDR1 and CDR2 are LNHDA and SQIVND (reference sequence).

In its sample, this clone was seen once. This chain joins TRBV25-1 and TRBJ1-6; 10 bases agree with TRBD1. This CDR3 is 15 amino acids long. The J segment lost 6 bases and the V segment lost 2 bases, leaving 1 base of the junction unmatched. Germline CDR1 reads MGHDK; CDR2 reads SYGVNS. CDR3 sequence (DNA): TGTGCCAGCAGTGAAAGGACAGGGGGTAATTCACCCCTCCACTTT. This gives the protein CASSERTGGNSPLHF.

The chain uses TRBV5-1 and TRBJ2-3, with a possible D match to TRBD2 (6 bases). V lost 0 bases and J lost 6, with 14 bases in between. The CDR3 has 15 amino acids. From germline, CDR1 is SGHRS and CDR2 YFSETQ. For the CDR3, the DNA is TGCGCCAGCAGCTTGGATAGTAGCGGAGGGGATACGCAGTATTTT. It yields the protein CASSLDSSGGDTQYF. Full variable domain (outside the CDR3, taken from reference TRBV5-1 and TRBJ2-3): KAGVTQTPRYLIKTRGQQVTLSCSPISGHRSVSWYQQTPGQGLQFLFEYFSETQRNKGNFPGRFSGRQFSNSRSEMNVSTLELGDSALYLCASSLDSSGGDTQYFGPGTRLTVL.

In its sample, this clone was seen a few times. The chain has TRBV5-8 and TRBJ2-6, with a possible D match to TRBD1 (5 bases). The V end was cut by 0 bases, the J end by 2 bases, with 9 bases between. Per germline, CDR1 SGHTS and CDR2 YDEGEE. CDR3 length equals 16 residues. CDR3 DNA sequence: TGTGCCAGCAGCTTGGAAACAGGTACTGGGGCCAACGTCCTGACTTTC. It translates to CASSLETGTGANVLTF.

The V call is TRBV6-5, the J call TRBJ2-1; 9 bases line up with TRBD2. The length of the CDR3 is 13 residues. J was trimmed by 6 bases and V by 9 bases; bases with no gene match: 6. CDR1 and CDR2 (germline): MNHEY, SVGAGI. The CDR3 region is CARIAGASNEQFF. CDR3 sequence (DNA): TGTGCCAGGATAGCGGGAGCTTCCAATGAGCAGTTCTTC.

This chain connects TRBV3-1 (or the pseudogene TRBV3-2) to TRBJ2-7; TRBD2 might be the D (5 bases). V was pared by 3 bases and J by 10 bases, with 16 bases between. The germline V gene encodes CDR1 LGHDT and CDR2 YNNKEL (reference sequence). The CDR3 spans 13 residues. For the CDR3, the DNA is TGTGCCAGCAGCCAGGACTCGAACCGCCTCCAGTACTTC. Translating it yields CASSQDSNRLQYF.

The J gene is TRBJ1-2, the V gene TRBV30, with a possible D match to TRBD1 (6 bases). This CDR3 spans 15 amino acids. V lost 4 bases and J lost 1, with 16 bases in between. Germline loops: CDR1 GTSNPN, CDR2 SVGIG (reference sequence). The CDR3 sequence is CAWTTIRGSNYGYTF. Here the CDR3 DNA reads TGTGCCTGGACAACCATCAGGGGCAGTAACTATGGCTACACCTTC.

The rearrangement links TRBV7-6 to TRBJ2-7; 7 positions agree with TRBD1. With V trimmed by 0 bases and J by 2 bases, 4 bases remained unmatched. Germline-derived CDR1 and CDR2 are SGHVS and FNYEAQ. The CDR3 sequence is 15 residues long. This CDR3 reads CASSLAGQGAYEQYF. The CDR3 DNA follows: TGTGCCAGCAGCTTAGCCGGTCAGGGGGCCTACGAGCAGTACTTC.

The chain employs TRBV14 and TRBJ1-5, with a possible D match to TRBD1 (5 bases). The CDR3 sequence is 13 residues long. Germline lookup yields CDR1 SGHDN and CDR2 FVKESK. V was cut by 3 bases and J by 5 bases, with 8 bases left in between. The CDR3 nucleotides read TGTGCCAGCAGCCAGGGGGGAGATCAGCCCCAGCATTTT. It encodes CASSQGGDQPQHF.

The chain has TRBV5-6 and TRBJ1-3; D is unresolved. Germline CDR1 and CDR2: SGHDT and YYEEEE. This CDR3 has 15 residues. The germline V and J ends were trimmed by 3 bases and 4 bases, with 14 bases remaining between them. In DNA form, the CDR3 reads TGTGCCAGCAGCTCTTGGCGGGCCTCGGGAAACACCATATATTTT. This translates into CASSSWRASGNTIYF. Full variable domain (remainder filled in from reference TRBV5-6 and TRBJ1-3): DAGVTQSPTHLIKTRGQQVTLRCSPKSGHDTVSWYQQALGQGPQFIFQYYEEEERQRGNFPDRFSGHQFPNYSSELNVNALLLGDSALYLCASSSWRASGNTIYFGEGSWLTVV.

The chain employs TRBV2 and TRBJ1-6, with 8 nucleotides matching TRBD1. This CDR3 has 17 residues. The ends lost 6 bases at V and 1 base at J; junction bases unmatched: 8. Per the germline V gene, CDR1 is SNHLY and CDR2 is FYNNEI. This chain's CDR3 is CASRPQGARSYNSPLHF. DNA for the CDR3: TGTGCCAGCAGGCCCCAGGGGGCAAGGTCCTATAATTCACCCCTCCACTTT.

V gene TRBV2 combines with J gene TRBJ2-7; 10 nucleotides agree with TRBD1. The CDR3 runs 16 residues. Unmatched junction bases numbered 9, after V lost 6 bases and J lost 1 base. The germline gives CDR1 SNHLY, CDR2 FYNNEI. The CDR3 nucleotides are TGTGCCAGCAGGAGGTTCTGGGACAGGGGATCCTACGAGCAGTACTTC. Translation: CASRRFWDRGSYEQYF.

This clone has just one count. The V gene is TRBV7-2, the J gene TRBJ2-7, with 11 bases fitting TRBD2. V was clipped by 5 bases and J by 2 bases; unmatched bases: 2. CDR3 size: 14 residues. Looked up from germline, CDR1 is SGHTA and CDR2 is FQGNSA. CDR3 coding DNA: TGTGCCAGCAGCGCGGGACTAGCGGCCTACGAGCAGTACTTC. The encoded protein is CASSAGLAAYEQYF.

This clone has a handful of counts. The chain couples TRBV30 to TRBJ2-5; TRBD2 might be the D (5 bases). The CDR3 is 16 amino acids. Deletions cut 3 bases from V and 5 bases from J, with 22 bases between. Germline CDR1 GTSNPN, CDR2 SVGIG (reference sequence). The CDR3 nucleotides are TGTGCCTGGAGCCTAGGTGACAAATCAAAGCGGGAGACCCAGTACTTC. This translates into CAWSLGDKSKRETQYF.

The chain combines TRBV24-1 with TRBJ2-5; 7 bases map to TRBD1. Unmatched junction bases numbered 5, after V lost 4 bases and J lost 4 bases. Looked up from germline, CDR1 is KGHDR and CDR2 is SFDVKD. This CDR3 spans 14 amino acids. The CDR3 region has the DNA TGTGCCACCAGTGACCGACAGGGTGGAGAGACCCAGTACTTC. Translated, it gives CATSDRQGGETQYF.

The chain couples TRBV7-9 to TRBJ2-2, with D possibly being TRBD1 (5 bases). CDR1 is SEHNR and CDR2 is FQNEAQ in the germline V gene (reference sequence). The CDR3 contains 13 residues. V was cut by 5 bases and J by 9 bases, with 13 bases left in between. CDR3 sequence: CASSPRQPRELFF. The DNA of the CDR3 is TGTGCCAGCAGCCCAAGACAGCCCAGGGAGCTGTTTTTT.

The CDR3 DNA reads TGTGCCAGCAGCTCACGACTTAACCTACCAGGGGATACGCAGTATTTT. Encoded protein: CASSSRLNLPGDTQYF. The rearrangement links TRBV5-4 to TRBJ2-3, with TRBD1 as a possible D gene (5 bases). The CDR3 is 16 amino acids. Trimming removed 3 bases from V and 6 bases from J, with 20 bases in between. Per the germline V gene, CDR1 is SGHNT and CDR2 is YYREEE (reference sequence).